The present T cell receptor beta chain was sequenced within a study of cytomegalovirus exposure and HLA in healthy donors. The wider study: Most genotyped donors, roughly 83% of about 400, had Caucasian-associated genetic ancestry.

Comment on this clone: Its antigen is undetermined.

CDR3 size: 16 residues. CDR1 and CDR2 (germline): SGHNT, YYREEE (reference sequence). V was pared by 7 bases and J by 8 bases, with 19 bases of the junction left unmatched. Study-wide results and limits: Reported performance of the classifier showed diagnosis of cytomegalovirus status with high specificity and sensitivity. Later examination showed HLA-associated TCR beta chains had greater clonal expansion than equally common others.

While unrecorded immune exposures were likely, the donors were nominally healthy when sampled. PCR amplification relied on 60 Vbeta primers (plus 13 Jbeta primers). The assay was immunoSEQ multiplex PCR, and TCRdb's table has in-frame clones only and misses some. Altogether approximately 160,000 clones are present, under 85% being singletons, with the ten largest covering around 1.6%. Sequenced sample: PBMCs. The J gene is TRBJ1-2, the V gene TRBV5-4, with 8 bases aligning to TRBD1. This TCR was sampled from a woman aged 30 to 39 in good health and CMV-seronegative. The CDR3 DNA reads as TGTGCCAGCCGACCCCAAAAACAGGGGGGAAGATGGGGCTACACCTTC. Translation: CASRPQKQGGRWGYTF.